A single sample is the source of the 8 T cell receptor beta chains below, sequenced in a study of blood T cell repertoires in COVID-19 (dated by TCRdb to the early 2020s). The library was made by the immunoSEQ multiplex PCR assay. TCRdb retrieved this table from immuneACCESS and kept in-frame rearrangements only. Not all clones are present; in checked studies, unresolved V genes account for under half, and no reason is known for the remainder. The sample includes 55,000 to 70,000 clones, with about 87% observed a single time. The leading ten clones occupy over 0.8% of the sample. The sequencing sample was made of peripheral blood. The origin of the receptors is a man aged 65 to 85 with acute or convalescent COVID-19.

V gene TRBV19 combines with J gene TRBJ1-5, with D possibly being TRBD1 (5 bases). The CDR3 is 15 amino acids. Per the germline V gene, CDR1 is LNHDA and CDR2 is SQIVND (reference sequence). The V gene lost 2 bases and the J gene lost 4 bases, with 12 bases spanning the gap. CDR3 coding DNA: TGTGCCAGTAGTATAAACAGGTTCCCTAATCAGCCCCAGCATTTT. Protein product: CASSINRFPNQPQHF. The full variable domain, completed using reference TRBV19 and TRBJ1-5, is DGGITQSPKYLFRKEGQNVTLSCEQNLNHDAMYWYRQDPGQGLRLIYYSQIVNDFQKGDIAEGYSVSREKKESFPLTVTSAQKNPTAFYLCASSINRFPNQPQHFGDGTRLSIL.

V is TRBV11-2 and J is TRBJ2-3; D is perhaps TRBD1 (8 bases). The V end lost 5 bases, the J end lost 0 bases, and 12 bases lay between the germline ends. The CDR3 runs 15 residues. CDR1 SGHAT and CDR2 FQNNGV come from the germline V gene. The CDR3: CASSPQGGSTDTQYF. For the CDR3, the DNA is TGTGCCAGCAGCCCACAGGGGGGGAGCACAGATACGCAGTATTTT.

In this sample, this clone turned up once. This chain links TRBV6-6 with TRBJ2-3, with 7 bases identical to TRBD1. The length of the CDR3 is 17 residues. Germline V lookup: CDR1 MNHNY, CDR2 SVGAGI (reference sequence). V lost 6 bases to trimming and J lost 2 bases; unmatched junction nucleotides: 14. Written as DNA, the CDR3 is TGTGCCAGCAGCCGATTCGACAGGGATATTCTCACAGATACGCAGTATTTT. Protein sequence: CASSRFDRDILTDTQYF.

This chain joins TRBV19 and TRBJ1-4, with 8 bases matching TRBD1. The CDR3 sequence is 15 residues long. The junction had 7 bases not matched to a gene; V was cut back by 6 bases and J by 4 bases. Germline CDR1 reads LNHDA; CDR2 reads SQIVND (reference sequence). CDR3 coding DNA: TGTGCCAGTAGCAGGACAGGGTGGGTTAATGAAAAACTGTTTTTT. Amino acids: CASSRTGWVNEKLFF. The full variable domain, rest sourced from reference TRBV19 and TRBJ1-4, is DGGITQSPKYLFRKEGQNVTLSCEQNLNHDAMYWYRQDPGQGLRLIYYSQIVNDFQKGDIAEGYSVSREKKESFPLTVTSAQKNPTAFYLCASSRTGWVNEKLFFGSGTQLSVL.

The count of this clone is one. The CDR3 sequence is CASSQGLAAYEQYF. The CDR3 nucleotides are TGCGCCAGCAGCCAAGGACTAGCGGCCTACGAGCAGTACTTC. The chain links TRBV5-1 to TRBJ2-7, with 10 bases identical to TRBD2. V lost 4 bases and J lost 2; bases outside the gene matches: 3. CDR1 and CDR2 (germline): SGHRS, YFSETQ. The CDR3 has 14 amino acids.

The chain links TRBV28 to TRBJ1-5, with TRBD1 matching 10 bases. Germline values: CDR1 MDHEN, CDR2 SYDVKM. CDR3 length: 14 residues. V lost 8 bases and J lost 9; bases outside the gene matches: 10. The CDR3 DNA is TGTGCCAGCTCCGGACAGGGGGGACGTTGGCCCCAGCATTTT. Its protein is CASSGQGGRWPQHF.

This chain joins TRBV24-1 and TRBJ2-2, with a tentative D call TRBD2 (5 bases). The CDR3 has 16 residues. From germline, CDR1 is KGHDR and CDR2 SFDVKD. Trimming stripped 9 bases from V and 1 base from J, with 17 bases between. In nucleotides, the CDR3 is TGTGCCACCTCCCGGACTGACGTGGGGAACACCGGGGAGCTGTTTTTT. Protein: CATSRTDVGNTGELFF.

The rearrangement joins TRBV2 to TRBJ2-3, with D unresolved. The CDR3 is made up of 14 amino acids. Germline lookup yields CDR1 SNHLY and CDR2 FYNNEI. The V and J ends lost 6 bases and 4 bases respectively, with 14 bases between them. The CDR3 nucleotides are TGTGCCAGCAGAACTCAGGAATTATCAGATACGCAGTATTTT. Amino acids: CASRTQELSDTQYF.